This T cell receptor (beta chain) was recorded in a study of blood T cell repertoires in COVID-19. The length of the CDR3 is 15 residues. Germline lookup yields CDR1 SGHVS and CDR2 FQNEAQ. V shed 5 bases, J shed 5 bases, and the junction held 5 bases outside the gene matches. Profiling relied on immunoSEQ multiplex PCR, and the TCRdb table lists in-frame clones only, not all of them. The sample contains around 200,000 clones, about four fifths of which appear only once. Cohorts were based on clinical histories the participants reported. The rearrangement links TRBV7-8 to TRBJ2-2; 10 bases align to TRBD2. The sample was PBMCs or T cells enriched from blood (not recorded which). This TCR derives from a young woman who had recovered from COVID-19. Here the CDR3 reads CASSQQRGGTGELFF. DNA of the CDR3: TGTGCCAGCAGCCAACAGCGGGGGGGAACCGGGGAGCTGTTTTTT.